These T cell receptor beta chains were read from a single sample in a study of CD8 T cells in Susac syndrome. TCRdb reanalysed the immunoSEQ multiplex PCR reads using MiXCR and keeps one entry per CDR3 protein. This sample has 150,000 or so distinct CDR3 sequences, with 85% to 95% found just once. Sequences were obtained from CD4+ T cells from PBMCs. The receptors originated from a human donor with Susac syndrome. CDR3s include the opening cysteine and the closing phenylalanine or tryptophan. D genes are given only for firm matches. Clone size is not always given. Where it is, it says once, few, many or a class for expanded clones.

D gene,V gene,J gene,clone size,CDR3 DNA,CDR3 protein
NA,TRBV11-2,TRBJ2-3,NA,TGTGCCAGCAGCCTTAATTGGGGATCTACAGATACGCAGTATTTT,CASSLNWGSTDTQYF
NA,TRBV10-3,TRBJ2-1,NA,TGTGCCACAGGTGACGGCTCCTACAATGAGCAGTTCTTC,CATGDGSYNEQFF
TRBD2,TRBV29-1,TRBJ2-5,few,TGCAGCGTTCGGACTAGCGGGGGAGAGACCCAGTACTTC,CSVRTSGGETQYF
TRBD1,TRBV12-3/TRBV12-4,TRBJ1-2,NA,TGTGCCAGCAGTCCCCTGGACAGGGGGATTTCCTTGTTCGACTATGGCTACACCTTC,CASSPLDRGISLFDYGYTF
NA,TRBV7-2,TRBJ2-5,NA,TGTGCCAGCAGCTCGACTTCAGAGACCCAGTACTTC,CASSSTSETQYF
NA,TRBV30,TRBJ1-2,NA,TGTGCCTGGAGTGCCGGGACCTATGGCTACACCTTC,CAWSAGTYGYTF
NA,TRBV2,TRBJ2-7,NA,TGTGCCAGCAGTGACGCGACCGGCTACGAGCAGTACTTC,CASSDATGYEQYF
NA,TRBV19,TRBJ1-5,NA,TGTGCCAGTAGTAAGCGGTACAATCAGCCCCAGCATTTT,CASSKRYNQPQHF
NA,TRBV12-3/TRBV12-4,TRBJ1-5,NA,TGTGCCAGCAGTTTACTTAATCAGCCCCAGCATTTT,CASSLLNQPQHF
NA,TRBV6-2/TRBV6-3,TRBJ2-5,NA,TGTGCCAGCAGTTTAGCTAGATTGGAGACCCAGTACTTC,CASSLARLETQYF
NA,TRBV20-1,TRBJ1-1,NA,TGCAGTGCTAGACTGGGGGCGAACACTGAAGCTTTCTTT,CSARLGANTEAFF
TRBD1,TRBV12-3/TRBV12-4,TRBJ2-6,NA,TGTGCCAGCAGTTTCAGTGGCAGGGGGATACTCTCTGGGGCCAACGTCCTGACTTTC,CASSFSGRGILSGANVLTF
NA,TRBV13,TRBJ1-1,NA,TGTGCCAGCAGCTTTGGGCCGAACACTGAAGCTTTCTTT,CASSFGPNTEAFF
TRBD1,TRBV7-2,TRBJ2-7,NA,TGTGCCAGCAGAACAGGGGGCAGCTCCTACGAGCAGTACTTC,CASRTGGSSYEQYF
NA,TRBV4-3,TRBJ1-1,NA,TGCGCCAGCAGCCAAGGTCGGGGGAACACTGAAGCTTTCTTT,CASSQGRGNTEAFF
TRBD2,TRBV18,TRBJ2-1,NA,TGTGCCAGCTCACCTATAGGTCTAGCGGAACTACAAGAGCAGTTCTTC,CASSPIGLAELQEQFF
NA,TRBV6-6,TRBJ1-2,NA,TGTGCCAGCATCCCGAGGGGAGGCGGCTACACCTTC,CASIPRGGGYTF
NA,TRBV29-1,TRBJ1-5,NA,TGCAGCGTTGAACCTTATCAGCCCCAGCATTTT,CSVEPYQPQHF
TRBD1,TRBV20-1,TRBJ1-1,NA,TGCAGTGCCGGGACAGGGCCCATGAACACTGAAGCTTTCTTT,CSAGTGPMNTEAFF
NA,TRBV28,TRBJ1-5,NA,TGTGCCAGCAGCCCCGTGGGAGGGGCCATAGGTCAGCCCCAGCATTTT,CASSPVGGAIGQPQHF
NA,TRBV30,TRBJ1-2,NA,TGTGCCTGCCCTGCCCCTAACTATGGCTACACCTTC,CACPAPNYGYTF
NA,TRBV4-2,TRBJ2-5,NA,TGTGCCAGCAGCCAAGATGGGAGGCAGCAGTACCAAGAGACCCAGTACTTC,CASSQDGRQQYQETQYF
TRBD2,TRBV5-6,TRBJ2-5,NA,TGTGCCAGCAGCTCATTAGCGGGGGGCAAAGAGACCCAGTACTTC,CASSSLAGGKETQYF
TRBD1,TRBV11-2,TRBJ2-1,once,TGTGCCAGCAGCCGCCTAGGGACAGCGCATATCTACAATGAGCAGTTCTTC,CASSRLGTAHIYNEQFF
NA,TRBV20-1,TRBJ1-4,NA,TGCAGTGCTAGACCTCAGGCCCGGGGCGAAAAACTGTTTTTT,CSARPQARGEKLFF
NA,TRBV2,TRBJ1-2,NA,TGTGCCATTTCAGCGGACAGTAGAACCTATGGCTACACCTTC,CAISADSRTYGYTF
NA,TRBV20-1,TRBJ2-1,NA,TGCAGTGCTAGAGTCGAGCGGGCTAGCTCCTACAATGAGCAGTTCTTC,CSARVERASSYNEQFF
TRBD1,TRBV18,TRBJ1-1,NA,TGTGCCAGCTCACCCCTTCCGGGACAGGTCGGCCCTGAAGCTTTCTTT,CASSPLPGQVGPEAFF
NA,TRBV28,TRBJ1-6,once,TGTGCCAGCAGTTGGGGTGTGGAAAATTCACCCCTCCACTTT,CASSWGVENSPLHF
NA,TRBV9,TRBJ2-5,NA,TGTGCCAGCACCCCACAGGGTAGCGGAGAGACCCAGTACTTC,CASTPQGSGETQYF
TRBD1,TRBV24-1,TRBJ2-5,NA,TGTGCCACCAGCCTGGTACCGGGACAGCAAGAGACCCAGTACTTC,CATSLVPGQQETQYF
NA,TRBV11-2,TRBJ2-5,NA,TGTGCCAGCAGCTTATCAAATGGGGGACAAGAGACCCAGTACTTC,CASSLSNGGQETQYF